This T cell receptor (beta chain) came from a study of T cell repertoires in cytomegalovirus infection. For the study at large: CMV infection together with matching HLA type was indicated by public TCR beta signatures. Regarding the study as a whole: CMV carriers having the relevant HLA were flagged by cumulative public TCR beta family frequency. Predominance within the ex vivo response was attributable to HLA-C-restricted CMV-specific TCR beta clonotypes.

Points on this clonotype: Its antigen is not identified. The junction does not match germline at one end; this may be a read error.

MiXCR was run by TCRdb on the reads, yielding one entry per CDR3 protein. The repertoire holds about 500,000 distinct CDR3 sequences, with roughly a third as singletons. Germline V gene lookup returns CDR1 ENHRY and CDR2 SYGVKD. The CDR3 has 13 amino acids. The chain combines TRBV10-3 with TRBJ1-2; a possible D gene is TRBD1 (5 bases). This clonotype was obtained from a human donor in good health (CMV status not recorded). Some clones in this sample may be carry-over from other donors' samples. The sample here was cultured PBMCs, taken from culture after CMV antigen stimulation. The CDR3 sequence: CAIGGEGSPGHTF. The CDR3 region has the DNA TGTGCCATCGGGGGGGAGGGGAGTCCTGGCCACACCTTC.